This is a list of T cell receptor beta chains from one sample in a study of T cell responses to AZD1222 COVID-19 vaccine. The table came from immunoSEQ multiplex PCR; TCRdb's copy has only in-frame clones and leaves some out. The sample includes under 110,000 clones, approximately 87% of them seen just once. The starting material was peripheral blood, obtained 28 days after the second AZD1222 dose. Every receptor here comes from an adult who received the AZD1222 COVID-19 vaccine. Both conserved end residues are part of each CDR3. The order of the fields is D gene, clone size, J gene, V gene, CDR3 protein, CDR3 DNA. A D gene is named only where the DNA matches it firmly. Rows give clone size only sometimes, using once, few, many, or a class for an expanded clone.

NA | NA | TRBJ1-2 | TRBV7-3 | CASSETGTRYGYTF | TGTGCCAGCAGCGAAACCGGGACGCGTTATGGCTACACCTTC
TRBD2 | NA | TRBJ2-5 | TRBV14 | CASSQERGGLQTQYF | TGTGCCAGCAGCCAAGAGCGGGGGGGCTTACAGACCCAGTACTTC
NA | NA | TRBJ2-4 | TRBV6-5 | CASSPGVGGRDIQYF | TGTGCCAGCAGTCCCGGGGTCGGGGGACGAGACATTCAGTACTTC
TRBD1 | NA | TRBJ1-1 | TRBV4-3 | CASSQGPGGQVNTEAFF | TGCGCCAGCAGCCAAGGCCCAGGGGGACAGGTGAACACTGAAGCTTTCTTT
NA | NA | TRBJ1-5 | TRBV7-8 | CASSSRGGDSNQPQHF | TGTGCCAGCAGCTCCCGGGGGGGAGATAGCAATCAGCCCCAGCATTTT
NA | NA | TRBJ1-2 | TRBV7-9 | CASSLGQFYGYTF | TGTGCCAGCAGCCTCGGACAGTTCTATGGCTACACCTTC
NA | NA | TRBJ1-5 | TRBV13 | CASSFGTLDQPQHF | TGTGCCAGCAGTTTCGGGACCCTCGATCAGCCCCAGCATTTT
TRBD2 | NA | TRBJ2-3 | TRBV4-1 | CASSQGLAGDTQYF | TGCGCCAGCAGCCAAGGACTAGCAGGAGATACGCAGTATTTT
TRBD2 | NA | TRBJ2-1 | TRBV4-2 | CASSQKAGGSYNEQFF | TGTGCCAGCAGCCAGAAAGCGGGGGGCTCCTACAATGAGCAGTTCTTC
NA | NA | TRBJ2-3 | TRBV13 | CASSFGRETGPDTQYF | TGTGCCAGCAGCTTCGGCAGGGAAACGGGACCAGATACGCAGTATTTT
NA | NA | TRBJ2-3 | TRBV11-2 | CASSSRWGKDTQYF | TGTGCCAGCAGCTCCCGCTGGGGGAAGGATACGCAGTATTTT
NA | once | TRBJ1-1 | TRBV7-9 | CASSLGRVAEAFF | TGTGCCAGCAGCTTAGGAAGGGTCGCTGAAGCTTTCTTT
NA | NA | TRBJ2-1 | TRBV5-1 | CASSLARPGQPYNEQFF | TGCGCCAGCAGCTTGGCCCGTCCCGGACAGCCCTACAATGAGCAGTTCTTC
NA | NA | TRBJ1-5 | TRBV6-2/TRBV6-3 | CASSEGPQPQHF | TGTGCCAGCAGTGAGGGACCTCAGCCCCAGCATTTT
NA | NA | TRBJ1-1 | TRBV28 | CASSLGNLGAEAFF | TGTGCCAGCAGTTTAGGCAACCTGGGCGCTGAAGCTTTCTTT
NA | NA | TRBJ2-7 | TRBV27 | CASSVLGAEQYF | TGTGCCAGCAGTGTCCTGGGAGCCGAGCAGTACTTC
NA | NA | TRBJ2-1 | TRBV10-1 | CASRPGSYNEQFF | TGCGCCAGCCGCCCAGGATCCTACAATGAGCAGTTCTTC
NA | few | TRBJ1-6 | TRBV6-1 | CASSEGQNSPLHF | TGTGCCAGCAGTGAAGGACAGAATTCACCCCTCCACTTT
TRBD1 | NA | TRBJ1-2 | TRBV7-2 | CASRPGGAGGAEGYTF | TGTGCCAGCAGACCTGGCGGGGCAGGGGGTGCCGAGGGCTACACCTTC
NA | NA | TRBJ2-1 | TRBV9 | CASSVLGALGYNEQFF | TGTGCCAGCAGCGTACTCGGGGCTCTGGGCTACAATGAGCAGTTCTTC
TRBD1 | NA | TRBJ1-5 | TRBV2 | CASRRTGEPQHF | TGTGCCAGCCGAAGAACAGGGGAGCCCCAGCATTTT
NA | NA | TRBJ2-7 | TRBV6-5 | CASTLGYEQYF | TGTGCCAGCACCTTGGGCTACGAGCAGTACTTC
TRBD1 | NA | TRBJ2-7 | TRBV15 | CATSTTGAEQYF | TGTGCCACCAGCACGACAGGGGCCGAGCAGTACTTC
NA | NA | TRBJ1-3 | TRBV9 | CASSVDHSGNTIYF | TGTGCCAGCAGCGTAGACCACTCTGGAAACACCATATATTTT
NA | NA | TRBJ2-3 | TRBV19 | CASSWTVTDTQYF | TGTGCCAGTAGCTGGACAGTGACAGATACGCAGTATTTT
TRBD2 | NA | TRBJ2-5 | TRBV5-1 | CASSVSGGAGETQYF | TGCGCCAGCAGCGTTAGCGGGGGGGCCGGAGAGACCCAGTACTTC
NA | NA | TRBJ1-5 | TRBV21-1 | CASSKAGLVSNQPQHF | TGTGCCAGCAGCAAAGCAGGCCTCGTTAGCAATCAGCCCCAGCATTTT
TRBD1 | NA | TRBJ2-7 | TRBV18 | CASSPLGTGGREQYF | TGTGCCAGCTCACCACTCGGGACAGGGGGCAGAGAGCAGTACTTC
NA | NA | TRBJ1-1 | TRBV18 | CASSLTGGTEAFF | TGTGCCAGCTCACTGACGGGGGGGACTGAAGCTTTCTTT
TRBD1 | NA | TRBJ1-2 | TRBV30 | CAWSVTGNYGYTF | TGTGCCTGGAGTGTGACAGGGAACTATGGCTACACCTTC
TRBD1 | NA | TRBJ1-1 | TRBV30 | CAWAGQGDSEAFF | TGTGCCTGGGCGGGACAGGGGGATTCTGAAGCTTTCTTT
NA | NA | TRBJ2-7 | TRBV9 | CASSVSAGPSYEQYF | TGTGCCAGCAGCGTTTCCGCCGGGCCCTCCTACGAGCAGTACTTC
NA | NA | TRBJ1-1 | TRBV18 | CASSDTGLGNTEAFF | TGTGCCAGCTCAGACACAGGGTTGGGGAACACTGAAGCTTTCTTT